This TCR beta chain was retrieved from a study of blood T cell repertoires in COVID-19. At the level of the study: Cohort 3 recovery required two negative PCRs, clearance, or symptom resolution.

Original data processing: Estimation of nucleated cell counts was performed using reference gene primer amplification. The method was immunoSEQ multiplex PCR; TCRdb's version includes in-frame clones alone and lacks a portion of them. That table is the source of V, J and clone size, and D and trimming were worked out from the DNA. The sample lists fewer than 250,000 clones, 87% seen once, with around 7% in the top ten. CDR3 length: 14 residues. The junction had 7 bases not matched to a gene; V was cut back by 7 bases and J by 4 bases. The germline V gene encodes CDR1 MNHNY and CDR2 SVGAGI (reference sequence). Clinical history as reported by participants underpinned cohort assignment.

This TCR derives from a man under 40 in a cohort exposed to, infected with or recovered from COVID-19 (not recorded which). Sequenced material: PBMCs or T cells enriched from blood (not recorded which). The chain combines TRBV6-6 with TRBJ2-5; 9 bases align to TRBD2. CDR3 in DNA: TGTGCCAGCACAAGGCGGGGGGGAGGAGAGACCCAGTACTTC. This codes for CASTRRGGGETQYF.